A single sample is the source of the 11 T cell receptor beta chains below, sequenced in a study of cytomegalovirus exposure and HLA in healthy donors. Repertoires were generated with immunoSEQ multiplex PCR, while TCRdb's copy carries only in-frame clones and drops some. Of more than 150,000 clones in the sample, about 88% were seen once. Material: PBMCs. The receptors were sampled from a man aged 18 to 35 in good health and CMV-seronegative.

This clone was seen a single time. The chain has TRBV4-1 and TRBJ2-1, with 9 bases matching TRBD2. CDR3 length equals 15 residues. The germline gives CDR1 MGHRA, CDR2 YSYEKL. V was clipped by 4 bases and J by 3 bases; unmatched bases: 4. The CDR3 loop is CASSLAGGIYNEQFF. For the CDR3, the DNA is TGCGCCAGCAGCCTTGCGGGGGGGATCTACAATGAGCAGTTCTTC.

The chain is built from TRBV5-1 and TRBJ2-5; 7 bases line up with TRBD2. Looked up from germline, CDR1 is SGHRS and CDR2 is YFSETQ. The CDR3 loop spans 16 amino acids. V was clipped by 0 bases and J by 2 bases; unmatched bases: 7. CDR3 nucleotide sequence: TGCGCCAGCAGCTTGGCCGCGGGGGTGAGGCAAGAGACCCAGTACTTC. Translation: CASSLAAGVRQETQYF.

This clone turned up a few times. The gene calls are TRBV6-6 and TRBJ1-4; the D gene is possibly TRBD1 (5 bases). Germline V gives CDR1 MNHNY, CDR2 SVGAGI (reference sequence). This CDR3 spans 15 amino acids. V was clipped by 1 base and J by 8 bases, with 14 bases between them. Here the CDR3 DNA reads TGTGCCAGCAGTTACTTGGGAGGGGTCGGGGAAAAACTGTTTTTT. It specifies CASSYLGGVGEKLFF.

This clone has only one observation. The V gene is TRBV28, the J gene TRBJ2-5, with D perhaps TRBD1 (6 bases). The CDR3 is 14 residues long. Trimming stripped 6 bases from V and 5 bases from J, with 16 bases between. CDR1 and CDR2 from the germline V gene are MDHEN and SYDVKM. CDR3 sequence reads: CASSPPRGWETQYF. CDR3 DNA: TGTGCCAGCAGCCCCCCGAGGGGGTGGGAGACCCAGTACTTC. The full variable domain, in which reference TRBV28 and TRBJ2-5 provide the parts outside the CDR3, is DVKVTQSSRYLVKRTGEKVFLECVQDMDHENMFWYRQDPGLGLRLIYFSYDVKMKEKGDIPEGYSVSREKKERFSLILESASTNQTSMYLCASSPPRGWETQYFGPGTRLLVL.

The V gene is TRBV6-1, the J gene TRBJ2-4; weak D call: TRBD1 (6 bases). V gave up 4 bases and J gave up 6 bases, with 16 bases separating them. This CDR3 comprises 15 residues. The germline gives CDR1 MNHNS, CDR2 SASEGT. The CDR3 is CASSGSGETLNIQYF. The CDR3, as DNA: TGTGCCAGCAGTGGGTCAGGGGAGACCTTAAACATTCAGTACTTC.

J is TRBJ2-7 and V is TRBV7-8; the match to TRBD2 covers 7 bases. J lost 4 bases, V lost 3 bases, and 12 bases had no gene match. The CDR3 spans 16 residues. CDR1 is SGHVS and CDR2 is FQNEAQ in the germline V gene. In DNA form, the CDR3 reads TGTGCCAGCAGCTTTAGCGGGCCCTACCCGGGTTACGAGCAGTACTTC. As protein: CASSFSGPYPGYEQYF.

This sequence joins TRBV27 and TRBJ2-7, with D maybe TRBD2 (5 bases). There are 17 residues in the CDR3. V lost 3 bases to trimming and J lost 6 bases, with 24 bases between them. Germline CDR1 and CDR2: MNHEY and SMNVEV (reference sequence). CDR3 amino acids: CASSFGSGGPIGREQYF. For the CDR3, the DNA is TGTGCCAGCAGTTTTGGCAGCGGAGGACCAATCGGACGCGAGCAGTACTTC.

This clone was found once. The gene calls are TRBV5-1 and TRBJ1-2; 9 bases match TRBD1. V lost 5 bases to trimming and J lost 3 bases; unmatched junction nucleotides: 8. Per the germline V gene, CDR1 is SGHRS and CDR2 is YFSETQ. The CDR3 sequence is 15 residues long. The CDR3 nucleotides are TGCGCCAGCAGTCCCGACAGGGGGGAAGACTATGGCTACACCTTC. It specifies CASSPDRGEDYGYTF.

V is TRBV4-3 and J is TRBJ2-3; no clear D gene. CDR3 length: 13 residues. Germline CDR1 is LGHNA and CDR2 is YSLEER. V was pared by 1 base and J by 2 bases, with 4 bases between. For the CDR3, the DNA is TGCGCCAGCAGCCAAGCCTCCACAGATACGCAGTATTTT. Translating gives CASSQASTDTQYF.

This clone was observed at least ten times. The chain links TRBV28 to TRBJ2-7; the D is unclear. V shed 3 bases and J shed 5 bases, with 11 bases lying between them. The V gene's germline CDR1 is MDHEN and CDR2 SYDVKM. CDR3 length: 13 residues. The CDR3 loop reads CASSFLSGDEQYF. The CDR3 nucleotides read TGTGCCAGCAGTTTTCTGAGTGGTGACGAGCAGTACTTC.

On this clone: The same CDR3 arises from other DNA sequences in this sample as well. V gene TRBV27 combines with J gene TRBJ2-2; D ambiguous. The ends were cut back, 2 bases at V and 1 base at J, with 5 bases in the middle. The CDR3 spans 14 residues. The germline V gene encodes CDR1 MNHEY and CDR2 SMNVEV (reference sequence). CDR3: CASSLGLNTGELFF. DNA for the CDR3: TGTGCCAGCAGTTTAGGGCTGAACACCGGGGAGCTGTTTTTT.